Given below is one T cell receptor beta chain in context. Its antigen is still unknown. These data originate in a study of T cells in Graves' hyperthyroidism and ophthalmopathy. Findings and limits, study-wide: A model built on 13 V-J features separated ophthalmopathy from stable hyperthyroidism. The model's output predicted ophthalmopathy at a median of 6.5 months prior to onset. Most thyroid-expanded clonotypes above 0.001 were also found in blood.

TCR beta CDR3 regions were amplified from RNA transcripts. HTBI primers were employed in a first-round RT-PCR of the TCR CDR3. TCRdb analysed the multiplex PCR reads with MiXCR anew, one entry per CDR3 protein. The table shows about 640,000 distinct CDR3 sequences, with roughly 45% occurring only once. The CDR3 runs 14 residues. CDR1 LNHDA and CDR2 SQIVND come from the germline V gene (reference sequence). After removal of 6 bases from V and 2 bases from J, the junction contained 4 bases not matched to a gene. The sample consisted of peripheral blood or thyroid tissue (not recorded which). The chain combines TRBV19 with TRBJ2-5, with 9 bases matching TRBD1. The source is an adult man with Graves' disease, either hyperthyroidism or ophthalmopathy (not recorded which). Written as DNA, the CDR3 is TGTGCCAGTAGGGGGACAGGGATACAAGAGACCCAGTACTTC. Protein: CASRGTGIQETQYF.